A selection of T cell receptor beta chains follows, all from one sample in a study of T cell responses to AZD1222 COVID-19 vaccine. Clones were sequenced by immunoSEQ multiplex PCR, and TCRdb holds only the in-frame ones, with some missing. The sample shows around 72,000 clones, roughly 91% of them seen only once. The specimen was peripheral blood, collected on day 0 of AZD1222 vaccination. The receptor source for this set is an adult in good health. CDR3s include the opening cysteine and the closing phenylalanine or tryptophan. The D gene is left open where the match is weak. Rows give clone size only sometimes, using once, few, many, or a class for an expanded clone.

CDR3aa: CASSRTGTSGNTIYF
CDR3nt: TGTGCCAGTAGTCGGACAGGGACCTCTGGAAACACCATATATTTT
d_gene: TRBD1
v_gene: TRBV19
j_gene: TRBJ1-3
abundance: NA

CDR3aa: CASSLGLAGNEQFF
CDR3nt: TGTGCCAGCAGCCTTGGACTAGCGGGCAATGAGCAGTTCTTC
d_gene: TRBD2
v_gene: TRBV7-2
j_gene: TRBJ2-1
abundance: NA

CDR3aa: CASSPLGGGSTDTQYF
CDR3nt: TGTGCCAGCAGCCCCCTTGGTGGGGGGAGCACAGATACGCAGTATTTT
d_gene: NA
v_gene: TRBV7-9
j_gene: TRBJ2-3
abundance: NA

CDR3aa: CASRSYGYTF
CDR3nt: TGTGCCAGCAGAAGCTATGGCTACACCTTC
d_gene: NA
v_gene: TRBV28
j_gene: TRBJ1-2
abundance: NA

CDR3aa: CASSLVFRPQLNTEAFF
CDR3nt: TGTGCCAGCAGCTTAGTATTCCGGCCTCAGCTGAACACTGAAGCTTTCTTT
d_gene: NA
v_gene: TRBV7-9
j_gene: TRBJ1-1
abundance: NA

CDR3aa: CASRVHGATEAFF
CDR3nt: TGTGCCAGCAGGGTTCACGGGGCCACTGAAGCTTTCTTT
d_gene: NA
v_gene: TRBV28
j_gene: TRBJ1-1
abundance: NA

CDR3aa: CASSLATGLLSPLHF
CDR3nt: TGTGCCAGCAGCTTAGCGACAGGGTTACTTTCACCCCTCCACTTT
d_gene: TRBD1
v_gene: TRBV7-2
j_gene: TRBJ1-6
abundance: NA

CDR3aa: CASIPPGRTNYGYTF
CDR3nt: TGTGCCAGCATCCCTCCGGGGCGGACTAACTATGGCTACACCTTC
d_gene: NA
v_gene: TRBV6-5
j_gene: TRBJ1-2
abundance: NA

CDR3aa: CASSLGVSPEAFF
CDR3nt: TGTGCCAGCAGCTTAGGGGTGAGCCCTGAAGCTTTCTTT
d_gene: NA
v_gene: TRBV5-6
j_gene: TRBJ1-1
abundance: NA

CDR3aa: CAWNPAGARGYTF
CDR3nt: TGTGCCTGGAATCCGGCAGGGGCTAGGGGCTACACCTTC
d_gene: NA
v_gene: TRBV30
j_gene: TRBJ1-2
abundance: NA

CDR3aa: CASSQASGGAEYTQYF
CDR3nt: TGTGCCAGCAGCCAAGCTAGCGGGGGGGCCGAATATACGCAGTATTTT
d_gene: TRBD2
v_gene: TRBV3-1/TRBV3-2
j_gene: TRBJ2-3
abundance: NA

CDR3aa: CASSNQRGGRNEQFF
CDR3nt: TGTGCCAGCAGCAACCAGCGGGGGGGCCGCAATGAGCAGTTCTTC
d_gene: TRBD2
v_gene: TRBV11-2
j_gene: TRBJ2-1
abundance: few

CDR3aa: CASTSNNEQFF
CDR3nt: TGTGCCAGCACTTCGAACAATGAGCAGTTCTTC
d_gene: NA
v_gene: TRBV12-3/TRBV12-4
j_gene: TRBJ2-1
abundance: once

CDR3aa: CASSELTAYSYGYTF
CDR3nt: TGTGCCAGCAGTGAATTGACAGCTTATAGTTATGGCTACACCTTC
d_gene: NA
v_gene: TRBV2
j_gene: TRBJ1-2
abundance: NA

CDR3aa: CASSLIGVEDEQFF
CDR3nt: TGTGCCAGCAGCTTAATTGGGGTCGAGGACGAGCAGTTCTTC
d_gene: NA
v_gene: TRBV7-3
j_gene: TRBJ2-1
abundance: NA

CDR3aa: CASSEGGGNQPQHF
CDR3nt: TGTGCCAGCAGCGAGGGGGGGGGCAATCAGCCCCAGCATTTT
d_gene: NA
v_gene: TRBV6-2/TRBV6-3
j_gene: TRBJ1-5
abundance: NA

CDR3aa: CAIRMSGGANYNEQFF
CDR3nt: TGTGCCATCAGGATGTCGGGGGGTGCCAACTACAATGAGCAGTTCTTC
d_gene: TRBD2
v_gene: TRBV10-3
j_gene: TRBJ2-1
abundance: NA

CDR3aa: CASSVEWGGNFYTDTQYF
CDR3nt: TGCGCCAGCAGCGTAGAATGGGGGGGGAACTTCTACACAGATACGCAGTATTTT
d_gene: TRBD2
v_gene: TRBV9
j_gene: TRBJ2-3
abundance: few

CDR3aa: CSAHPPYEQYF
CDR3nt: TGCAGTGCCCATCCCCCCTACGAGCAGTACTTC
d_gene: NA
v_gene: TRBV20-1
j_gene: TRBJ2-7
abundance: NA

CDR3aa: CASSLGRTSAEQFF
CDR3nt: TGTGCCAGCAGCTTAGGGCGGACTAGCGCTGAGCAGTTCTTC
d_gene: TRBD2
v_gene: TRBV11-2
j_gene: TRBJ2-1
abundance: few

CDR3aa: CASSDRADTGELFF
CDR3nt: TGTGCCAGCTCTGACAGGGCTGACACCGGGGAGCTGTTTTTT
d_gene: TRBD1
v_gene: TRBV19
j_gene: TRBJ2-2
abundance: NA

CDR3aa: CASSPSRDGLLNNEQFF
CDR3nt: TGTGCCAGCAGCCCATCACGCGACGGGCTCCTTAACAATGAGCAGTTCTTC
d_gene: NA
v_gene: TRBV7-3
j_gene: TRBJ2-1
abundance: NA

CDR3aa: CASTPGGSGSPLHF
CDR3nt: TGTGCCAGCACTCCCGGGGGCTCGGGTTCACCCCTCCACTTT
d_gene: NA
v_gene: TRBV28
j_gene: TRBJ1-6
abundance: NA

CDR3aa: CASTSLRGGKFYEQYF
CDR3nt: TGTGCCAGCACCTCCCTCAGGGGAGGGAAATTCTACGAGCAGTACTTC
d_gene: NA
v_gene: TRBV11-2
j_gene: TRBJ2-7
abundance: NA

CDR3aa: CSAFRPGEVTF
CDR3nt: TGCAGTGCCTTTAGGCCAGGGGAAGTCACCTTC
d_gene: NA
v_gene: TRBV20-1
j_gene: TRBJ1-2
abundance: NA